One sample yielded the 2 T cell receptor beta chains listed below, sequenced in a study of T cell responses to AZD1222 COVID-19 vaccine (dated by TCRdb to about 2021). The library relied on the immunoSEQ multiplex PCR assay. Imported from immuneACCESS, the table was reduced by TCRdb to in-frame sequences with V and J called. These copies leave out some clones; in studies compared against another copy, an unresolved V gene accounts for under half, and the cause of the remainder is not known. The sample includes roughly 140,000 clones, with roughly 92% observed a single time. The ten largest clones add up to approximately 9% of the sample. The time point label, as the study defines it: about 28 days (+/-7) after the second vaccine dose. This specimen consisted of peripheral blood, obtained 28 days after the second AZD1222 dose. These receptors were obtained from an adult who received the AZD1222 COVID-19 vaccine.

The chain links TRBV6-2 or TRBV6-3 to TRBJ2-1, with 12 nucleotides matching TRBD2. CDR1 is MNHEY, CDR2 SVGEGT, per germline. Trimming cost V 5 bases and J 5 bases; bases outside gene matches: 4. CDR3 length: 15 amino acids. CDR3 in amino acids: CASSQGLAGNNEQFF. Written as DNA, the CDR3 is TGTGCCAGCAGTCAAGGACTAGCGGGAAACAATGAGCAGTTCTTC.

CDR3 in amino acids: CASSLTALSGANVLTF. DNA of the CDR3: TGTGCCAGCAGCTTAACCGCTCTCTCTGGGGCCAACGTCCTGACTTTC. The rearrangement links TRBV11-1 to TRBJ2-6, with unresolved D. V was clipped by 2 bases and J by 0 bases, with 8 bases between them. The CDR3 is made up of 16 amino acids. CDR1 and CDR2 from the germline V gene are SGHAT and FQDESV (reference sequence).